Each of the 32 T cell receptor beta chains below was sequenced from the same sample in a study of blood T cell repertoires in COVID-19. Clones were read by immunoSEQ multiplex PCR, and TCRdb kept only the in-frame ones, dropping some. This table holds about 250,000 clones, under 85% found once. Sequences were obtained from peripheral blood. The receptors originated from a human donor in a cohort sampled during active COVID-19.

The V gene is TRBV19, the J gene TRBJ1-3, with D tentatively TRBD1 (6 bases). Trimming cost V 5 bases and J 3 bases, with 11 bases left between them. The CDR3 runs 14 residues. Germline CDR1 LNHDA, CDR2 SQIVND (reference sequence). The CDR3 DNA sequence: TGTGCCAGTAGTGCCGGGGGGCTTGGAAACACCATATATTTT. This sequence encodes CASSAGGLGNTIYF.

The chain has TRBV6-5 and TRBJ1-2; D remains ambiguous. This CDR3 region has 13 residues. CDR1 and CDR2 (germline): MNHEY, SVGAGI. V was clipped by 8 bases and J by 2 bases, with 12 bases between them. The CDR3 region is CASGREGNYGYTF. In DNA form, the CDR3 reads TGTGCCAGCGGTCGGGAAGGAAACTATGGCTACACCTTC.

J is TRBJ2-2 and V is TRBV28; 7 bases match TRBD1. With V trimmed by 2 bases and J by 6 bases, 0 bases remained unmatched. The CDR3 length is 13 residues. Per the germline V gene, CDR1 is MDHEN and CDR2 is SYDVKM. CDR3 region: CASSLQGAGELFF. The CDR3 DNA sequence: TGTGCCAGCAGTTTACAGGGGGCCGGGGAGCTGTTTTTT.

The chain uses TRBV19 and TRBJ2-7; 7 nucleotides agree with TRBD2. Germline values: CDR1 LNHDA, CDR2 SQIVND (reference sequence). The CDR3 has 13 residues. With 10 bases clipped from V and 2 bases from J, the junction kept 8 bases outside the gene matches. CDR3 nucleotides: TGTGCCACCTCGGGACTAAGAACCTACGAGCAGTACTTC. Encoded protein: CATSGLRTYEQYF.

The J gene is TRBJ2-5, the V gene TRBV11-2; tentatively, D is TRBD2 (6 bases). The CDR3 is 13 amino acids. Trimming took off 5 bases at V and 5 bases at J, with 12 bases between the two ends. Germline loops: CDR1 SGHAT, CDR2 FQNNGV. The CDR3 sequence: CASSQPAGETQYF. CDR3 nucleotides: TGTGCCAGCAGCCAGCCGGCGGGGGAGACCCAGTACTTC.

The chain links TRBV9 to TRBJ1-4; D is unclear. V dropped 3 bases and J dropped 4 bases, with 10 bases sitting between them. The germline gives CDR1 SGDLS, CDR2 YYNGEE. This CDR3 comprises 14 residues. The CDR3 is CASSGGDFNEKLFF. The CDR3, as DNA: TGTGCCAGCAGCGGCGGGGATTTTAATGAAAAACTGTTTTTT.

The rearrangement joins TRBV4-1 to TRBJ2-3, with TRBD1 matching over 7 bases. Germline trimming cut 1 base from V and 1 base from J; bases unmatched to any gene: 5. The CDR3 has 16 residues. CDR1 MGHRA and CDR2 YSYEKL come from the germline V gene. DNA for the CDR3: TGCGCCAGCAGCCAAGTAACAGGGGCCGGCACAGATACGCAGTATTTT. It translates to CASSQVTGAGTDTQYF.

The rearrangement links TRBV27 to TRBJ2-3; 10 bases are shared with TRBD1. Germline assignment: CDR1 MNHEY and CDR2 SMNVEV (reference sequence). The CDR3 runs to 19 residues. The junction had 15 bases not matched to a gene; V was cut back by 6 bases and J by 0 bases. Written as DNA, the CDR3 is TGTGCCAGCAGCCGTCGGAGATTAGGGACAGGGGTTAGCACAGATACGCAGTATTTT. Translated, it gives CASSRRRLGTGVSTDTQYF.

V and J are TRBV10-1 and TRBJ1-1; TRBD1 aligns across 10 bases. Trimming cost V 8 bases and J 2 bases; bases outside gene matches: 8. Germline CDR1 reads WNHNN; CDR2 reads SYGVQD (reference sequence). The CDR3 length is 15 residues. The CDR3 protein is CASRPGDRGNTEAFF. CDR3 DNA sequence: TGCGCCAGCCGCCCTGGGGACAGGGGTAACACTGAAGCTTTCTTT.

The sample holds one count of this clone. The chain recombines TRBV3-1 (or the pseudogene TRBV3-2) with TRBJ2-1; 8 bases agree with TRBD2. From germline, CDR1 is LGHDT and CDR2 YNNKEL (reference sequence). With V trimmed by 4 bases and J by 6 bases, 5 bases remained unmatched. The CDR3 is made up of 14 amino acids. In nucleotides, the CDR3 is TGTGCCAGCAGCCCCGGGACTAGTACCAATGAGCAGTTCTTC. Residues: CASSPGTSTNEQFF.

CDR3 sequence (DNA): TGTGCCATCAGAGGGACCGGGAGCTCTGGAAACACCATATATTTT. Translating it yields CAIRGTGSSGNTIYF. J is TRBJ1-3 and V is TRBV10-3, with D tentatively TRBD1 (5 bases). The V gene lost 6 bases and the J gene lost 0 bases, with 12 bases spanning the gap. The CDR3 consists of 15 residues. The germline gives CDR1 ENHRY, CDR2 SYGVKD.

In this sample, this clone turned up once. The chain couples TRBV6-6 to TRBJ2-7, with D perhaps matching TRBD1 (6 bases). Trimming removed 3 bases at V and 5 bases at J, with 17 bases between. There are 15 residues in the CDR3. Germline lookup yields CDR1 MNHNY and CDR2 SVGAGI (reference sequence). In DNA form, the CDR3 reads TGTGCCAGCAGTTATTCCCGGACAGCAGTCAACGAGCAGTACTTC. It yields the protein CASSYSRTAVNEQYF.

V and J are TRBV27 and TRBJ2-4; 7 bases agree with TRBD1. Germline loops: CDR1 MNHEY, CDR2 SMNVEV (reference sequence). Trimming removed 0 bases from V and 9 bases from J; junction bases left unmatched: 8. The CDR3 loop spans 15 amino acids. The CDR3 DNA is TGTGCCAGCAGTTTATCGAAGGGGGCGCAGAGCATTCAGTACTTC. This encodes CASSLSKGAQSIQYF.

This clone was seen once. This rearrangement joins TRBV18 to TRBJ2-3; 8 nucleotides match TRBD1. The CDR3 has 16 amino acids. V lost 3 bases and J lost 2; bases outside the gene matches: 7. CDR1 is KGHSH and CDR2 is LQKENI in the germline V gene. The CDR3 region has the DNA TGTGCCAGCTCACCTCGGGACAGGCGGTACACAGATACGCAGTATTTT. Translating gives CASSPRDRRYTDTQYF.

The rearrangement links TRBV19 to TRBJ2-2; 13 bases map to TRBD2. Looked up from germline, CDR1 is LNHDA and CDR2 is SQIVND (reference sequence). Losses at the gene ends were 6 bases for V and 2 bases for J; bases not matched to a gene: 12. This CDR3 has 19 amino acids. The DNA of the CDR3 is TGTGCCAGTAGCGCCTCGGGACTAGCGGGGTGGCCTAACACCGGGGAGCTGTTTTTT. As protein: CASSASGLAGWPNTGELFF.

The V call is TRBV11-2, the J call TRBJ2-5; 12 bases are a match to TRBD1. With V trimmed by 6 bases and J by 5 bases, 7 bases remained unmatched. The CDR3 contains 15 residues. Germline V gene data show CDR1 as SGHAT and CDR2 as FQNNGV. CDR3 region: CASSPGTGGWETQYF. DNA of the CDR3: TGTGCCAGCAGTCCCGGGACAGGGGGCTGGGAGACCCAGTACTTC.

This chain joins TRBV6-1 and TRBJ1-3, with D perhaps matching TRBD1 (5 bases). Between the trimmed V and J ends, which lost 2 bases and 2 bases, there was a span of 13 bases. Germline V gene sequence: CDR1 MNHNS, CDR2 SASEGT. The CDR3 runs 16 residues. CDR3 amino acids: CASSEIAGVPGNTIYF. The CDR3 bases are TGTGCCAGCAGTGAAATAGCGGGGGTCCCTGGAAACACCATATATTTT.

This chain joins TRBV10-3 and TRBJ2-1; 9 positions agree with TRBD2. With V trimmed by 0 bases and J by 7 bases, 7 bases remained unmatched. CDR3 size: 16 residues. Germline V CDR1 and CDR2: ENHRY, SYGVKD. The CDR3 reads CAISESAAGGRNEQFF. In DNA form, the CDR3 reads TGTGCCATCAGTGAGTCCGCGGCGGGGGGGCGGAATGAGCAGTTCTTC.

The gene calls are TRBV19 and TRBJ1-2, with 8 bases aligning to TRBD1. V was clipped by 5 bases and J by 0 bases; unmatched bases: 2. The CDR3 covers 14 residues. From germline, CDR1 is LNHDA and CDR2 SQIVND (reference sequence). The CDR3 loop is CASSVTGANYGYTF. In nucleotides, the CDR3 is TGTGCCAGTAGTGTGACAGGGGCTAACTATGGCTACACCTTC.

The V gene is TRBV28, the J gene TRBJ1-1; D is unresolved. Germline V gene data show CDR1 as MDHEN and CDR2 as SYDVKM. Trimming pared 1 base from V and 3 bases from J, leaving 3 bases between. The CDR3 loop spans 12 amino acids. CDR3 sequence (DNA): TGTGCCAGCAGTTTATTAGACACTGAAGCTTTCTTT. Translation: CASSLLDTEAFF.

V is TRBV7-2 and J is TRBJ1-5; no reliable D call. The V and J ends lost 1 base and 3 bases respectively, with 10 bases between them. This CDR3 contains 15 residues. CDR1 SGHTA and CDR2 FQGNSA come from the germline V gene. The CDR3 bases are TGTGCCAGCAGCTTAGTCGAGGGTATCAATCAGCCCCAGCATTTT. It encodes CASSLVEGINQPQHF.

This clone was counted ten times or more. This chain joins TRBV11-3 and TRBJ1-2; 7 bases agree with TRBD1. The CDR3 covers 13 residues. V dropped 0 bases and J dropped 6; count of bases not matched to a gene: 1. The V gene's germline CDR1 is SGHNT and CDR2 YENEEA. The CDR3 reads CASSLERGHGYTF. As DNA, the CDR3 is TGTGCCAGCAGCTTAGAGAGGGGGCATGGCTACACCTTC.

In the case of this clone: A read error may produce the germline difference seen at one junction end. This chain links TRBV13 with TRBJ1-1, with D perhaps TRBD1 (5 bases). Germline CDR1 PRHDT, CDR2 FYEKMQ (reference sequence). The CDR3 consists of 16 residues. The CDR3, as DNA: TGTGCCAGCAGCCTAGGGGCTCCGGGTACGGGCACTGAAGCTTTCTTT. This translates into CASSLGAPGTGTEAFF.

The chain combines TRBV19 with TRBJ1-4; D is ambiguous. V lost 8 bases, J lost 0 bases, and 7 bases lay in between. Germline-derived CDR1 and CDR2 are LNHDA and SQIVND (reference sequence). CDR3 length equals 13 residues. The CDR3 spells CASFGTTNEKLFF. Here the CDR3 DNA reads TGTGCCAGTTTCGGTACAACTAATGAAAAACTGTTTTTT.

The chain carries TRBV25-1 and TRBJ1-4; D is possibly TRBD1 (6 bases). This CDR3 region has 14 residues. Trimming stripped 4 bases from V and 8 bases from J, with 14 bases between. Germline-derived CDR1 and CDR2 are MGHDK and SYGVNS. The CDR3 DNA sequence: TGTGCCAGCAGTGCTGGGGGGGCTGGGGAAAAACTGTTTTTT. It encodes CASSAGGAGEKLFF.

In this sample, this clone turned up a few times. J is TRBJ2-7 and V is TRBV18, with TRBD1 matching over 8 bases. The CDR3 covers 18 residues. CDR1 is KGHSH, CDR2 LQKENI, per germline. Trimming cost V 2 bases and J 6 bases; bases outside gene matches: 18. CDR3 sequence: CASSPVSSSAGQVVEQYF. The CDR3 DNA reads as TGTGCCAGCTCACCAGTGAGTTCTAGCGCGGGACAGGTCGTCGAGCAGTACTTC.

The rearrangement uses TRBV5-6 and TRBJ2-5; the match to TRBD1 covers 7 bases. V was clipped by 4 bases and J by 5 bases; unmatched bases: 5. The CDR3 is 13 amino acids. CDR1 SGHDT and CDR2 YYEEEE come from the germline V gene. In nucleotides, the CDR3 is TGTGCCAGCAGCCGGGACAGAAAGGAGACCCAGTACTTC. It translates to CASSRDRKETQYF.

The gene calls are TRBV27 and TRBJ1-2, with D possibly matching TRBD1 (6 bases). Germline CDR1 MNHEY, CDR2 SMNVEV (reference sequence). V dropped 4 bases and J dropped 7 bases, with 16 bases sitting between them. This CDR3 region has 14 residues. CDR3 nucleotides: TGTGCCAGCAGTTCTGAACTCAGGGGTTCTGGCTACACCTTC. Protein: CASSSELRGSGYTF.

The V call is TRBV18, the J call TRBJ1-1, with 11 bases that match TRBD1. The length of the CDR3 is 14 residues. Trimming cost V 5 bases and J 5 bases; bases outside gene matches: 4. Germline V CDR1 and CDR2: KGHSH, LQKENI. CDR3 in DNA: TGTGCCAGCTCAGCCGGGACAGGGGGAACTGAAGCTTTCTTT. As protein: CASSAGTGGTEAFF.

This rearrangement joins TRBV15 to TRBJ2-2; no clear D. Germline assignment: CDR1 LNHNV and CDR2 YYDKDF (reference sequence). The V gene lost 0 bases and the J gene lost 8 bases, with 13 bases spanning the gap. The CDR3 loop spans 15 amino acids. In nucleotides, the CDR3 is TGTGCCACCAGCAGAGATCTGGTACGGTCTGGGGAGCTGTTTTTT. Translating it yields CATSRDLVRSGELFF.

In its sample, this clone was seen once. The rearrangement links TRBV6-5 to TRBJ2-7, with TRBD1 matching 7 bases. V shed 6 bases and J 0 bases; nucleotides not matched to a gene: 2. CDR1 is MNHEY and CDR2 is SVGAGI in the germline V gene. This CDR3 has 13 residues. The DNA for the CDR3 is TGTGCCAGCAGGACAGGGAGCTCCTACGAGCAGTACTTC. Amino acid sequence: CASRTGSSYEQYF.

This chain connects TRBV14 to TRBJ2-7, with 10 bases lining up with TRBD2. This CDR3 has 14 amino acids. With V trimmed by 4 bases and J by 12 bases, 12 bases remained unmatched. Germline V gives CDR1 SGHDN, CDR2 FVKESK. CDR3 in DNA: TGTGCCAGCAGCCTGATAGCGGGAGGCCCGAAAAGGTACTTC. Its protein is CASSLIAGGPKRYF.